These 19 T cell receptor beta chains share one sample of origin, sequenced in a study of cytomegalovirus exposure and HLA in healthy donors. The PCR employed 60 Vbeta primers together with 13 Jbeta primers. Libraries were prepared by immunoSEQ multiplex PCR; TCRdb keeps only in-frame clonotypes and omits some of them. Found here are approximately 260,000 clones, around nine tenths of them singletons; the top ten hold 1.5% to 2%. Material for sequencing was PBMCs. The receptors come from a girl under 10 years old in good health and CMV-seronegative.

The chain is built from TRBV6-5 and TRBJ1-4; D remains unclear. This CDR3 has 11 residues. The germline V gene encodes CDR1 MNHEY and CDR2 SVGAGI. Trimming took 6 bases from V and 4 from J, leaving 3 bases between them. CDR3 in amino acids: CASSHNEKLFF. The CDR3 DNA is TGTGCCAGCAGCCATAATGAAAAACTGTTTTTT.

V usage is TRBV28 and J usage is TRBJ1-2; 9 bases are shared with TRBD1. V lost 5 bases to trimming and J lost 6 bases; unmatched junction nucleotides: 7. CDR1 and CDR2 (germline): MDHEN, SYDVKM. This CDR3 has 14 amino acids. CDR3 coding DNA: TGTGCCAGCAGTCGTCGGGACAGGGCCAATGGCTACACCTTC. It is translated as CASSRRDRANGYTF.

The gene calls are TRBV5-4 and TRBJ2-3; the match to TRBD2 covers 7 bases. With V trimmed by 2 bases and J by 2 bases, 5 bases remained unmatched. Germline V gene sequence: CDR1 SGHNT, CDR2 YYREEE (reference sequence). The CDR3 length is 15 residues. CDR3 DNA sequence: TGTGCCAGCAGCTTCGGCCTAGCGGACACAGATACGCAGTATTTT. This translates into CASSFGLADTDTQYF.

The chain uses TRBV21-1 and TRBJ2-1; the table gives TRBD2 as D, unverified against the DNA. TRBV21-1 is designated a pseudogene. This CDR3 region has 17 residues. The CDR3 nucleotides read TGTGCCAGCAGTCAGGGTAAGCAGCGGGGCTACTACAATGAGCAGTTCTTC. Translation gives CASSQGKQRGYYNEQFF.

This chain uses TRBV6-1 with TRBJ1-2, with D tentatively TRBD1 (6 bases). The germline V gene encodes CDR1 MNHNS and CDR2 SASEGT. V lost 8 bases and J lost 8, with 12 bases in between. The CDR3 length is 11 residues. The CDR3: CASRKGVGYTF. DNA of the CDR3: TGTGCCAGCCGGAAGGGGGTCGGCTACACCTTC.

The chain carries TRBV25-1 and TRBJ2-5; TRBD1 might be the D (6 bases). The CDR3 spans 15 residues. Per the germline V gene, CDR1 is MGHDK and CDR2 is SYGVNS. V dropped 3 bases and J dropped 5 bases, with 16 bases sitting between them. CDR3: CASSEGTNLGETQYF. Here the CDR3 DNA reads TGTGCCAGCAGTGAGGGGACAAACCTTGGGGAGACCCAGTACTTC.

The V gene is TRBV5-4, the J gene TRBJ1-1; D is unresolved. The CDR3 is 14 amino acids. Trimming pared 0 bases from V and 0 bases from J, leaving 6 bases between. Germline lookup yields CDR1 SGHNT and CDR2 YYREEE (reference sequence). Here the CDR3 reads CASSLESVNTEAFF. The CDR3, as DNA: TGTGCCAGCAGCTTGGAATCCGTGAACACTGAAGCTTTCTTT. The variable domain in full, completed from reference TRBV5-4 and TRBJ1-1, reads ETGVTQSPTHLIKTRGQQVTLRCSSQSGHNTVSWYQQALGQGPQFIFQYYREEENGRGNFPPRFSGLQFPNYSSELNVNALELDDSALYLCASSLESVNTEAFFGQGTRLTVV.

V gene TRBV27 combines with J gene TRBJ2-6; D perhaps matches TRBD2 (5 bases). CDR1 is MNHEY, CDR2 SMNVEV, per germline (reference sequence). CDR3 length: 17 residues. The ends were cut back, 5 bases at V and 4 bases at J, with 18 bases in the middle. CDR3 DNA sequence: TGTGCCAGCAGTGTAATCGCTTTGCTAGCCGGGGCCAACGTCCTGACTTTC. It yields the protein CASSVIALLAGANVLTF.

This chain joins TRBV7-2 and TRBJ2-5, with unresolved D. This CDR3 has 11 amino acids. Germline CDR1 is SGHTA and CDR2 is FQGNSA. V lost 3 bases and J lost 5, with 4 bases in between. CDR3 loop: CASSFQETQYF. DNA of the CDR3: TGTGCCAGCAGCTTTCAGGAGACCCAGTACTTC.

The chain combines TRBV7-9 with TRBJ1-1; 8 bases are a match to TRBD1. Germline lookup yields CDR1 SEHNR and CDR2 FQNEAQ (reference sequence). V was pared by 4 bases and J by 6 bases, with 4 bases of the junction left unmatched. The CDR3 is 13 residues long. The CDR3 spells CASSSRGLAEAFF. In DNA form, the CDR3 reads TGTGCCAGCAGCTCCAGGGGGCTCGCTGAAGCTTTCTTT.

V gene TRBV5-6 combines with J gene TRBJ2-7; D unclear. V was shortened by 7 bases and J by 1 base, with 6 bases between the two germline ends. Germline lookup yields CDR1 SGHDT and CDR2 YYEEEE. The CDR3 runs 11 residues. For the CDR3, the DNA is TGTGCCAGCCAAACTTCCTACGAGCAGTACTTC. Protein sequence: CASQTSYEQYF.

This chain links TRBV7-9 with TRBJ2-1; 7 bases align to TRBD2. Germline CDR1 and CDR2: SEHNR and FQNEAQ (reference sequence). This CDR3 is 15 amino acids long. J gave up 5 bases and V 0 bases, and 4 bases lay outside the gene matches. The CDR3 loop reads CASSLASGVHNEQFF. The CDR3 DNA sequence: TGTGCCAGCAGCTTAGCCAGCGGGGTACACAATGAGCAGTTCTTC.

The J gene is TRBJ2-1, the V gene TRBV5-1; TRBD2 aligns across 9 bases. Germline values: CDR1 SGHRS, CDR2 YFSETQ. The CDR3 has 16 residues. Trimming at V came to 4 bases and at J to 5 bases, leaving 10 bases not matched to a gene. This chain's CDR3 is CASSPTRTSDHNEQFF. For the CDR3, the DNA is TGCGCCAGCAGCCCGACGAGGACTAGCGACCACAATGAGCAGTTCTTC.

V usage is TRBV7-7 and J usage is TRBJ2-1, with TRBD2 matching over 9 bases. From germline, CDR1 is SSHAT and CDR2 FNYEAQ (reference sequence). Trimming cost V 5 bases and J 4 bases; bases outside gene matches: 12. This CDR3 is 17 amino acids long. CDR3 coding DNA: TGTGCCAGCAGCCCGGGACTAGCCGATTCGACATACAATGAGCAGTTCTTC. Translating it yields CASSPGLADSTYNEQFF.

V gene TRBV6-4 combines with J gene TRBJ2-3; tentatively, D is TRBD1 (6 bases). V lost 0 bases and J lost 9, with 19 bases in between. This CDR3 comprises 16 residues. Germline V lookup: CDR1 MRHNA, CDR2 SNTAGT. This CDR3 is CASSDSPGHPNGTQYF. The CDR3 DNA is TGTGCCAGCAGTGACTCTCCGGGACATCCCAATGGGACGCAGTATTTT.

The genes are TRBV10-3 and TRBJ2-6; weak D call: TRBD1 (5 bases). Trimming cost V 3 bases and J 4 bases, with 13 bases left between them. Germline V CDR1 and CDR2: ENHRY, SYGVKD. This CDR3 has 16 residues. The CDR3, as DNA: TGTGCCATCAGTGATTACCAGGGATCCGGGGCCAACGTCCTGACTTTC. Translation gives CAISDYQGSGANVLTF.

Only one count was recorded for this clone. The chain has TRBV6-5 and TRBJ1-6; D is uncertain. The V end lost 5 bases, the J end lost 6 bases, and 14 bases lay between the germline ends. The CDR3 is made up of 15 amino acids. The germline CDR1 and CDR2 sequences are MNHEY and SVGAGI. For the CDR3, the DNA is TGTGCCAGCAGTGCCCCCGGGATAGTTAATTCACCCCTCCACTTT. Its translation: CASSAPGIVNSPLHF.

The gene calls are TRBV5-1 and TRBJ2-1, with TRBD2 matching over 12 bases. V was pared by 3 bases and J by 5 bases, with 12 bases of the junction left unmatched. Germline V CDR1 and CDR2: SGHRS, YFSETQ. CDR3 length equals 18 residues. The CDR3: CASSWGSLAGGRDNEQFF. CDR3 DNA: TGCGCCAGCAGCTGGGGCTCCCTAGCGGGAGGGCGCGACAATGAGCAGTTCTTC.

The CDR3 sequence is CASSLLPPGGPSTDTQYF. The DNA of the CDR3 is TGCGCCAGCAGCTTGCTGCCCCCCGGGGGACCTAGCACAGATACGCAGTATTTT. The V call is TRBV5-1, the J call TRBJ2-3; weak D call: TRBD2 (6 bases). The CDR3 spans 18 residues. Germline values: CDR1 SGHRS, CDR2 YFSETQ. Trimming stripped 1 base from V and 0 bases from J, with 18 bases between. Full variable domain (remainder filled in from reference TRBV5-1 and TRBJ2-3): KAGVTQTPRYLIKTRGQQVTLSCSPISGHRSVSWYQQTPGQGLQFLFEYFSETQRNKGNFPGRFSGRQFSNSRSEMNVSTLELGDSALYLCASSLLPPGGPSTDTQYFGPGTRLTVL.